This is a list of T cell receptor beta chains from one sample in a study of CD8 T cells in ankylosing spondylitis. In TCRdb, the 5' RACE reads were re-called with MiXCR into one record per CDR3 protein. Here the sample spans 250,000 to 400,000 distinct CDR3 sequences, roughly 12% being singletons. The sample comprised blood, either unsorted or a sorted T cell fraction (not recorded which). These receptors were taken from a female donor with ankylosing spondylitis or in good health (not recorded which). The CDR3 runs from the conserved cysteine through the conserved F or W. D genes are given only for firm matches. Clone sizes are given selectively: once, few, many, or a class where the clone is expanded.

>TRBJ1-5|few|.|TRBV12-3/TRBV12-4
CASSLFASNQPQHF
TGTGCCAGCAGTTTATTTGCGAGCAATCAGCCCCAGCATTTT
>TRBJ2-1|many|TRBD1|TRBV5-1
CASSHNRGPEQFF
TGCGCCAGCAGCCATAACAGGGGCCCTGAGCAGTTCTTC
>TRBJ2-2|many|TRBD2|TRBV10-3
CAIRTTSGGAGITGELFF
TGTGCCATCAGGACCACTAGCGGGGGGGCCGGAATCACCGGGGAGCTGTTTTTT
>TRBJ1-2|many|TRBD1|TRBV28
CASSYRGYGYTF
TGTGCCAGCAGTTACAGGGGATATGGCTACACCTTC
>TRBJ2-3|many|.|TRBV12-3/TRBV12-4
CASSSRLGGADTQYF
TGTGCCAGCAGCTCCCGCTTGGGCGGTGCAGATACGCAGTATTTT
>TRBJ2-5|many|.|TRBV12-3/TRBV12-4
CASSPGGSQETQYF
TGTGCCAGCAGTCCCGGAGGGAGCCAAGAGACCCAGTACTTC
>TRBJ2-7|.|TRBD1|TRBV20-1
CSARQGEGPYEQYF
TGCAGTGCCAGACAGGGGGAGGGGCCCTACGAGCAGTACTTC
>TRBJ2-7|many|TRBD1|TRBV5-1
CASSLEAGGFYEQYF
TGCGCCAGCAGCTTGGAAGCAGGGGGCTTTTACGAGCAGTACTTC
>TRBJ1-1|many|.|TRBV18
CASSPRGNTEAFF
TGTGCCAGCTCACCTCGAGGGAACACTGAAGCTTTCTTT
>TRBJ1-5|many|.|TRBV2
CASSERGYQPQHF
TGTGCCAGCAGTGAGCGGGGGTACCAGCCCCAGCATTTT
>TRBJ1-2|few|.|TRBV3-1
CASSPPESYGYTF
TGTGCCAGCAGCCCTCCAGAGTCCTATGGCTACACCTTC
>TRBJ2-5|many|TRBD2|TRBV29-1
CSAPSASGQETQYF
TGCAGCGCCCCCTCGGCTAGCGGGCAAGAGACCCAGTACTTC
>TRBJ2-7|many|.|TRBV10-3
CAISERGSTYEQYF
TGTGCCATCAGTGAGCGGGGGTCAACCTACGAGCAGTACTTC
>TRBJ2-1|few|.|TRBV11-2
CASSLTQLGNEQFF
TGTGCCAGCAGCTTAACCCAATTGGGCAATGAGCAGTTCTTC
>TRBJ2-1|many|TRBD1|TRBV5-1
CASSSGGQGYNEQFF
TGCGCCAGCAGCTCGGGGGGACAGGGATACAATGAGCAGTTCTTC
>TRBJ2-1|.|.|TRBV7-9
CASSPAGSSYNEQFF
TGTGCCAGCAGCCCAGCGGGTTCCTCCTACAATGAGCAGTTCTTC
>TRBJ2-3|.|.|TRBV5-1
CASSLGGIGWITDTQYF
TGCGCCAGCAGCTTGGGCGGCATCGGTTGGATCACAGATACGCAGTATTTT
>TRBJ1-6|few|.|TRBV27
CASSLPSESSPLHF
TGTGCCAGCAGTTTACCGTCAGAAAGTTCACCCCTCCACTTT
>TRBJ2-1|few|.|TRBV5-1
CASSPGLLSSRKRSDEQFF
TGCGCCAGCAGCCCCGGTTTATTGTCTAGCCGGAAAAGGAGCGATGAGCAGTTCTTC
>TRBJ2-2|few|.|TRBV15
CATSRSANTGELFF
TGTGCCACCAGCAGATCAGCTAACACCGGGGAGCTGTTTTTT
>TRBJ2-2|many|.|TRBV5-1
CASSDGTNTGELFF
TGCGCCAGCAGCGATGGTACGAACACCGGGGAGCTGTTTTTT
>TRBJ2-3|many|.|TRBV10-3
CAIRITDTQYF
TGTGCCATCAGGATAACAGATACGCAGTATTTT